This TCR beta chain was captured in a study of blood T cell repertoires in COVID-19. V was cut by 3 bases and J by 2 bases, with 11 bases left in between. The CDR3 extends over 15 amino acids. Germline V gives CDR1 GTSNPN, CDR2 SVGIG (reference sequence). Produced via immunoSEQ multiplex PCR; TCRdb's table is partial and in-frame only. There are about 97,000 clones in the sample; approximately 92% occur only once, and 1.9% lies in the top ten. The sequencing sample was made of peripheral blood. This clonotype was sampled from a woman between 45 and 60 years old with COVID-19, enrolled during active disease. V usage is TRBV30 and J usage is TRBJ2-6, with D possibly being TRBD1 (5 bases). The CDR3 nucleotides are TGTGCCTGGAGCTGGGGCGGTACTGGGGCCAACGTCCTGACTTTC. This encodes CAWSWGGTGANVLTF. Using reference TRBV30 and TRBJ2-6 for the parts outside the CDR3, the full variable domain is SQTIHQWPATLVQPVGSPLSLECTVEGTSNPNLYWYRQAAGRGLQLLFYSVGIGQISSEVPQNLSASRPQDRQFILSSKKLLLSDSGFYLCAWSWGGTGANVLTFGAGSRLTVL.